One T cell receptor beta chain is described in this entry. Clones were sequenced by immunoSEQ multiplex PCR, and TCRdb holds only the in-frame ones, with some missing. The sample carries 130,000 to 150,000 clones, 75% to 90% recorded once. The data were taken from a study of blood T cell repertoires in COVID-19. The ends lost 4 bases at V and 5 bases at J; junction bases unmatched: 5. There are 13 residues in the CDR3. The germline gives CDR1 SGDLS, CDR2 YYNGEE. The receptor comes from a woman in her 50s with acute or convalescent COVID-19. Sequences were obtained from peripheral blood. The chain joins TRBV9 to TRBJ1-1; 7 nucleotides agree with TRBD1. The CDR3 region is CASSSGGVTEAFF. CDR3 sequence (DNA): TGTGCCAGCAGCTCAGGGGGAGTGACTGAAGCTTTCTTT.